This TCR beta chain stems from a study of prognosis after radiotherapy for stage I lung cancer. Two-round multiplex PCR on genomic DNA was the method by which TCR beta CDR3 was amplified. It was primers specific to each TRBV and TRBJ gene that first-round PCR used. TCRdb reprocessed the multiplex PCR reads with MiXCR, giving one entry per CDR3 protein. In the table there are approximately 13,000 distinct CDR3 sequences, around a third of which are singletons. This clonotype is medium-sized by share. The germline V gene has CDR1 MNHEY and CDR2 SMNVEV (reference sequence). V was trimmed by 2 bases and J by 0 bases, leaving 8 bases between them. The CDR3 is 14 amino acids.

This sequence originates from a donor at least 50 years old with non-small cell lung cancer. Sample: PBMCs, taken before or after stereotactic body radiation therapy (not recorded which). The gene calls are TRBV27 and TRBJ2-7; no definite D call. CDR3 loop: CASSLGVGSYEQYF. The DNA of the CDR3 is TGTGCCAGCAGTTTAGGGGTGGGCTCCTACGAGCAGTACTTC.